This passage covers 8 T cell receptor beta chains from one sample sequenced in a study of cytomegalovirus exposure and HLA in healthy donors (dated by TCRdb to the late 2010s). Receptor libraries were prepared by the immunoSEQ multiplex PCR assay. The multiplex PCR relied on a mix of 60 forward primers for TCR Vbeta segments and 13 reverse primers for TCR Jbeta segments. The table was pulled from immuneACCESS by TCRdb, which kept in-frame rearrangements only. Such tables lose some clones; where checked, under half of the loss comes from unresolved V genes, and the rest has no known cause. The sample yields 100,000 to 120,000 clones; around 73% were counted once. The top ten clonotypes cover roughly 1.3% of the sample. The specimen sequenced was PBMCs. All receptors derive from a man aged 25 to 45 in good health and CMV-seronegative.

V gene TRBV19 combines with J gene TRBJ2-1; 10 nucleotides agree with TRBD2. CDR1 is LNHDA, CDR2 SQIVND, per germline (reference sequence). The CDR3 consists of 18 residues. The V and J ends lost 7 bases and 1 base, in that order; junction bases with no gene match: 13. The CDR3 DNA follows: TGTGCCAGTACCCCCCAGGTAGCGGGGGGTCAATCCTACAATGAGCAGTTCTTC. This gives the protein CASTPQVAGGQSYNEQFF.

V and J are TRBV6-6 and TRBJ2-2, with D maybe TRBD1 (6 bases). Germline-derived CDR1 and CDR2 are MNHNY and SVGAGI (reference sequence). With 6 bases removed from V and 0 bases from J, the gap between germline ends came to 14 bases. This CDR3 comprises 16 residues. Here the CDR3 DNA reads TGTGCCAGCAGGGAACCGGGACATCCGAACACCGGGGAGCTGTTTTTT. Residues: CASREPGHPNTGELFF.

This clone was seen more than once but under ten times. CDR3 protein: CASSLGTSGQETQYF. The CDR3 coding sequence is TGTGCCAGCAGCTTGGGGACTAGCGGGCAAGAGACCCAGTACTTC. The V gene is TRBV5-4, the J gene TRBJ2-5; 11 nucleotides agree with TRBD2. After removal of 0 bases from V and 2 bases from J, the junction contained 0 bases not matched to a gene. This CDR3 comprises 15 residues. Per the germline V gene, CDR1 is SGHNT and CDR2 is YYREEE (reference sequence).

The chain links TRBV28 to TRBJ1-2, with D possibly matching TRBD1 (5 bases). With 6 bases removed from V and 8 bases from J, the gap between germline ends came to 19 bases. CDR1 and CDR2 (germline): MDHEN, SYDVKM. The CDR3 covers 14 residues. CDR3 protein: CASRMIGRGGGYTF. CDR3 in DNA: TGTGCCAGCAGGATGATCGGGCGGGGGGGAGGCTACACCTTC.

The genes are TRBV7-2 and TRBJ2-7, with 7 bases matching TRBD2. V dropped 3 bases and J dropped 3; count of bases not matched to a gene: 8. CDR3 length: 15 residues. From germline, CDR1 is SGHTA and CDR2 FQGNSA. CDR3 amino acids: CASSFILARDYEQYF. For the CDR3, the DNA is TGTGCCAGCAGCTTTATACTAGCGAGGGACTACGAGCAGTACTTC.

This clone was seen a few times. The gene calls are TRBV5-6 and TRBJ1-6; D not certain. This CDR3 has 15 residues. Trimming removed 4 bases at V and 0 bases at J, with 8 bases between. Germline V gene lookup returns CDR1 SGHDT and CDR2 YYEEEE. DNA of the CDR3: TGTGCCAGCAGCAGCAGAGGCTCCTATAATTCACCCCTCCACTTT. Translated: CASSSRGSYNSPLHF.

This rearrangement joins TRBV7-9 to TRBJ2-5; TRBD2 matches at 8 bases. The V and J ends lost 1 base and 2 bases, in that order; junction bases with no gene match: 3. The germline V gene has CDR1 SEHNR and CDR2 FQNEAQ (reference sequence). There are 15 residues in the CDR3. CDR3 residues: CASSLVTSGQETQYF. The CDR3 DNA reads TGTGCCAGCAGCTTAGTTACTAGCGGACAAGAGACCCAGTACTTC.

The gene calls are TRBV7-9 and TRBJ2-1, with TRBD1 identical over 7 bases. Trimming took 5 bases from V and 3 from J; bases not matched to a gene: 7. The length of the CDR3 is 15 residues. CDR1 and CDR2 (germline): SEHNR, FQNEAQ (reference sequence). The CDR3 sequence is CASSRTGTDYNEQFF. CDR3 in DNA: TGTGCCAGCAGCCGTACCGGGACAGACTACAATGAGCAGTTCTTC.